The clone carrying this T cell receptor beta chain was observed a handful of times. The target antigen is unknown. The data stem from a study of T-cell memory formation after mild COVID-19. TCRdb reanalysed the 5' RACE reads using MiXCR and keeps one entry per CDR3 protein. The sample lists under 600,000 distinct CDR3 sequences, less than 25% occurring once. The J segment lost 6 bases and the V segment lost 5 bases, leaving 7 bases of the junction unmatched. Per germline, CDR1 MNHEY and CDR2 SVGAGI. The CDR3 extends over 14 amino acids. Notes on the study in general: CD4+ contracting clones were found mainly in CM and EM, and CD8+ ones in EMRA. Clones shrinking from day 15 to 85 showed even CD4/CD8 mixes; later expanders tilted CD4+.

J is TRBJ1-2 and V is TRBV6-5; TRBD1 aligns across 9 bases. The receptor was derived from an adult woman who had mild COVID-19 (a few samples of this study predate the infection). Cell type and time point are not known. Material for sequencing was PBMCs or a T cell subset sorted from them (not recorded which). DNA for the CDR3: TGTGCCAGCAGTCCACACAACAGGGGGCATGGCTACACCTTC. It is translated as CASSPHNRGHGYTF.